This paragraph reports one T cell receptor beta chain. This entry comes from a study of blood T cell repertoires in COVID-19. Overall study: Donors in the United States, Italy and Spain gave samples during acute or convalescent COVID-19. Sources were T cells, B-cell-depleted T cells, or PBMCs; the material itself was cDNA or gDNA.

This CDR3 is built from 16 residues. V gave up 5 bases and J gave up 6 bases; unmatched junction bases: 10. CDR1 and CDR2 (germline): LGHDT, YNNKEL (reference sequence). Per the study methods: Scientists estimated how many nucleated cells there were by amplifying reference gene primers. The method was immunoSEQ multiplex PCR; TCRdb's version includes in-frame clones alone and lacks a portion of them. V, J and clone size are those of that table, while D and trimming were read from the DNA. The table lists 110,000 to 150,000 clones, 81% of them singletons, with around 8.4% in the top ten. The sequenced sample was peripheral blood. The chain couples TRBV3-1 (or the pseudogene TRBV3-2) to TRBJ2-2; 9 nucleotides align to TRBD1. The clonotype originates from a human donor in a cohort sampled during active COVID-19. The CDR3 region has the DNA TGTGCCAGCAGCGTCCGGGACAGGGCGGGGCCCGGGGAGCTGTTTTTT. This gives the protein CASSVRDRAGPGELFF.